The clone carrying this TCR beta chain came up many times. These data originate in a study of blood T cells in healthy people across ages. Looked up from germline, CDR1 is SGHAT and CDR2 is FQDESV (reference sequence). The ends were cut back, 5 bases at V and 5 bases at J, with 15 bases in the middle. The CDR3 covers 14 residues. With a J-beta primer mix and a sample-barcoded 5' primer, a second PCR ran about 7 to 12 cycles. MiXCR was run by TCRdb on the 5' RACE reads, yielding one entry per CDR3 protein. The sample lists about 970,000 distinct CDR3 sequences; roughly 51% were seen once. The chain combines TRBV11-1 with TRBJ1-1; D is unclear. The material sequenced was blood. This receptor was identified in an older woman in good health. CDR3 bases: TGTGCCAGCAGCCCCCCGGTGGTTGGGACTGAAGCTTTCTTT. Translation gives CASSPPVVGTEAFF. Variable domain in full (rest from reference TRBV11-1 and TRBJ1-1): EAEVAQSPRYKITEKSQAVAFWCDPISGHATLYWYRQILGQGPELLVQFQDESVVDDSQLPKDRFSAERLKGVDSTLKIQPAELGDSAMYLCASSPPVVGTEAFFGQGTRLTVV.